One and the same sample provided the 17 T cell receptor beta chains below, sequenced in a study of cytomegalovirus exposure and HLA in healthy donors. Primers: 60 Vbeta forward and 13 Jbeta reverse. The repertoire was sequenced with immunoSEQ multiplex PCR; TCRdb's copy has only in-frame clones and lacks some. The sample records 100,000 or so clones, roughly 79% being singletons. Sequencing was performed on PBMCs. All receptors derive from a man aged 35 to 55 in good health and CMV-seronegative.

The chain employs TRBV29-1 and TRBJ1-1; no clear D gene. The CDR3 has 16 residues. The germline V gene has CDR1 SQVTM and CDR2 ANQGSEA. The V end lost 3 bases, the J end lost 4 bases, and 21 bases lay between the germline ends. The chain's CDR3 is CSVDSNSRAHGTEAFF. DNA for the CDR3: TGCAGCGTTGATAGTAATTCGCGGGCCCACGGCACTGAAGCTTTCTTT.

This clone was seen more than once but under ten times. The CDR3 DNA sequence: TGTGCCAGCAGCTTATACCCAGGGGACGAGCAGTACTTC. It yields the protein CASSLYPGDEQYF. This sequence joins TRBV7-9 and TRBJ2-7; the D gene is possibly TRBD1 (6 bases). The germline V gene encodes CDR1 SEHNR and CDR2 FQNEAQ (reference sequence). Trimming removed 2 bases at V and 5 bases at J, with 10 bases between. The CDR3 extends over 13 amino acids.

CDR3 sequence: CASSDGTGGSPLHF. In DNA form, the CDR3 reads TGTGCCAGCAGTGACGGGACAGGGGGTTCACCCCTCCACTTT. The gene calls are TRBV6-4 and TRBJ1-6, with 11 nucleotides matching TRBD1. The J segment lost 9 bases and the V segment lost 2 bases, leaving 0 bases of the junction unmatched. This CDR3 region has 14 residues. CDR1 and CDR2 from the germline V gene are MRHNA and SNTAGT.

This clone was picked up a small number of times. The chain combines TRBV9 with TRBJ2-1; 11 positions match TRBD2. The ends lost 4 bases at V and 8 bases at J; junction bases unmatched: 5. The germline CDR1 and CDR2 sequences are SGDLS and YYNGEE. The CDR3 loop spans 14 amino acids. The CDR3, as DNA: TGTGCCAGCAGCACGGGGACTAGCGGATATGAGCAGTTCTTC. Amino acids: CASSTGTSGYEQFF.

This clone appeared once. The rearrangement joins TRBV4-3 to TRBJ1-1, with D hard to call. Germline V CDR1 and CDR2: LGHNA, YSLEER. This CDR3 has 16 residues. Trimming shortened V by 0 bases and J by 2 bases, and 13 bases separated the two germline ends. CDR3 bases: TGCGCCAGCAGCCAAGATCATACGACAACTAACACTGAAGCTTTCTTT. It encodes CASSQDHTTTNTEAFF.

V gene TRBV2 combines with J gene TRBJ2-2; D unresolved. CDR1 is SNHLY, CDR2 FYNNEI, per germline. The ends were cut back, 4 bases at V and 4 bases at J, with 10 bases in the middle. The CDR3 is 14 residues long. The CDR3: CASSVLVFTGELFF. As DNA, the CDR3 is TGTGCCAGCAGTGTCTTAGTATTCACCGGGGAGCTGTTTTTT.

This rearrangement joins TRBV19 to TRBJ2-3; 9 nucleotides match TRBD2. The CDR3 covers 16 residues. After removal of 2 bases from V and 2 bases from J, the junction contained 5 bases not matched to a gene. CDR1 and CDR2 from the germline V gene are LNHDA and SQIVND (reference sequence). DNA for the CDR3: TGTGCCAGTAGTATATATAGCGGGGGAGCCACAGATACGCAGTATTTT. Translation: CASSIYSGGATDTQYF. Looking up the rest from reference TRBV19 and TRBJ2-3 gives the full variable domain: DGGITQSPKYLFRKEGQNVTLSCEQNLNHDAMYWYRQDPGQGLRLIYYSQIVNDFQKGDIAEGYSVSREKKESFPLTVTSAQKNPTAFYLCASSIYSGGATDTQYFGPGTRLTVL.

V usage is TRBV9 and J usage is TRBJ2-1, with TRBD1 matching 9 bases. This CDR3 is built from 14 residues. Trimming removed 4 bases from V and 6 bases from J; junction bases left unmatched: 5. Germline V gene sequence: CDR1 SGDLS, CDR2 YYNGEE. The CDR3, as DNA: TGTGCCAGCAGCCCGAGGGACAGGGCCAATGAGCAGTTCTTC. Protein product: CASSPRDRANEQFF.

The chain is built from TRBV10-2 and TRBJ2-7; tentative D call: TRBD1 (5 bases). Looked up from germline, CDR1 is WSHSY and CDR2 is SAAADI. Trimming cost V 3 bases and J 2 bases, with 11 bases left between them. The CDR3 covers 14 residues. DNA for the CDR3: TGCGCCAGCAGTGACCCATCGACAGCCTACGAGCAGTACTTC. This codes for CASSDPSTAYEQYF.

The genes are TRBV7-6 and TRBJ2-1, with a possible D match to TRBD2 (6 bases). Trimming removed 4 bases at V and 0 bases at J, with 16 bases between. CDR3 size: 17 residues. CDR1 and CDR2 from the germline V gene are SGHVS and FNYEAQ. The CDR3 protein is CASSSRVAESSYNEQFF. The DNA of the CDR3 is TGTGCCAGCAGCTCCCGAGTAGCGGAGAGCTCCTACAATGAGCAGTTCTTC.

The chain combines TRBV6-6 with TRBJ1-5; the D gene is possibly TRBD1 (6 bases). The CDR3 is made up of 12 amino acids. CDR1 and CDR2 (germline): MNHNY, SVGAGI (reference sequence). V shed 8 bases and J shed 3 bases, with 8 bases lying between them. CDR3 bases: TGTGCCAGCCGACAGGACAATCAGCCCCAGCATTTT. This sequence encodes CASRQDNQPQHF.

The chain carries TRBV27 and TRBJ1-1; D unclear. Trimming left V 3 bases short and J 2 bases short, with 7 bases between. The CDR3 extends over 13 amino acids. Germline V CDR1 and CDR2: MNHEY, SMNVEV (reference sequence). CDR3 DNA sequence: TGTGCCAGCAGTTTTTCAGGAAACACTGAAGCTTTCTTT. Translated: CASSFSGNTEAFF.

CDR3 region: CASSRRTPSGSSTDTQYF. DNA for the CDR3: TGTGCCAGTAGTCGCCGTACCCCTAGCGGGAGTAGCACAGATACGCAGTATTTT. The chain is built from TRBV19 and TRBJ2-3; 10 bases map to TRBD2. The germline CDR1 and CDR2 sequences are LNHDA and SQIVND (reference sequence). The length of the CDR3 is 18 residues. Losses at the gene ends were 5 bases for V and 0 bases for J; bases not matched to a gene: 11.

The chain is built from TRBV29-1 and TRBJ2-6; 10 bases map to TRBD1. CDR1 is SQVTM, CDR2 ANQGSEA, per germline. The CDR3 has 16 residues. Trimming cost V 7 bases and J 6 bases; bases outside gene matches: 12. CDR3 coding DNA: TGCAGCGCCGGGGACAGGGGACTCCGAGAGGCCAACGTCCTGACTTTC. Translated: CSAGDRGLREANVLTF.

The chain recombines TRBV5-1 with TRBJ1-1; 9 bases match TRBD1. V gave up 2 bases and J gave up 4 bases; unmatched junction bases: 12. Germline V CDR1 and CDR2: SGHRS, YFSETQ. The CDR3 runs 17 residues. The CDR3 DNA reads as TGCGCCAGCAGCTTTGAGAACAGGGGGCGCCGAGTCACTGAAGCTTTCTTT. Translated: CASSFENRGRRVTEAFF.

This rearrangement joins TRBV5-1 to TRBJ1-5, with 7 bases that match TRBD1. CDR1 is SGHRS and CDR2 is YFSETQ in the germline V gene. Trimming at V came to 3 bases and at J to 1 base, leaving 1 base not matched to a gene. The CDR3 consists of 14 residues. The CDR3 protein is CASSSGQSNQPQHF. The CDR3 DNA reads TGCGCCAGCAGCTCGGGACAGAGCAATCAGCCCCAGCATTTT.

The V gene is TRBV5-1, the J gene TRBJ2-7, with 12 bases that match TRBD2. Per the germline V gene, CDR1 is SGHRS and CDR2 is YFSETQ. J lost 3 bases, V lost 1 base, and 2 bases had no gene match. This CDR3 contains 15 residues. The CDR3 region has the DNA TGCGCCAGCAGCTTGACTAGCGGGAGGAACTACGAGCAGTACTTC. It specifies CASSLTSGRNYEQYF.